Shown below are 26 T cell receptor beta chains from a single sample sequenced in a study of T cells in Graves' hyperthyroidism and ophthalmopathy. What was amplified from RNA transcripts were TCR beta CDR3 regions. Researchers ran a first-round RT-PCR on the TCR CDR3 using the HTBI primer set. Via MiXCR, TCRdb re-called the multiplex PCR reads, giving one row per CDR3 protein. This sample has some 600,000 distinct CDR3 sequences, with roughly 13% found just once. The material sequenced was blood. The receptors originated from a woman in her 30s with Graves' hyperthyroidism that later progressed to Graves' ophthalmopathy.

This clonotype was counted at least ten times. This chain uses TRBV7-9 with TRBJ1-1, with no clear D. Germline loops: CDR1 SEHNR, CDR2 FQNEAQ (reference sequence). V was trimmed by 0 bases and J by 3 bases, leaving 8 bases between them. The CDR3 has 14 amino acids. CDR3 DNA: TGTGCCAGCAGCTTAGCAACAGCATACACTGAAGCTTTCTTT. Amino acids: CASSLATAYTEAFF.

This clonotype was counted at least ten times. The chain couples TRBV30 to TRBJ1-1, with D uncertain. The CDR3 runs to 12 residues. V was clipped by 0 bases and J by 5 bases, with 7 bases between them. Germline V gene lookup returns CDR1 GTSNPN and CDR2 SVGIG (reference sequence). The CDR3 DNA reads TGTGCCTGGAGTGTAATAAGGACTGAAGCTTTCTTT. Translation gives CAWSVIRTEAFF.

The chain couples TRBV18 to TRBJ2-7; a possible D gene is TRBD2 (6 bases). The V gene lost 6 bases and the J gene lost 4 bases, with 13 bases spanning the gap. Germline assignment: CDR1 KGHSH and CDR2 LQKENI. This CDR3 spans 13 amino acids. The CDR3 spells CASSPRERYEQYF. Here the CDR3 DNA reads TGTGCCAGCTCCCCCCGGGAGCGGTACGAGCAGTACTTC. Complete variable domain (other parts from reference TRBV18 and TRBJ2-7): NAGVMQNPRHLVRRRGQEARLRCSPMKGHSHVYWYRQLPEEGLKFMVYLQKENIIDESGMPKERFSAEFPKEGPSILRIQQVVRGDSAAYFCASSPRERYEQYFGPGTRLTVT.

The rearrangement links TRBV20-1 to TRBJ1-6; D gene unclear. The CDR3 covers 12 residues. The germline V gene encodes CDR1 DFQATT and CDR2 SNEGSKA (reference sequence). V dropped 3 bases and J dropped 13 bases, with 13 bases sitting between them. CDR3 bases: TGCAGTGCTAGTGGCCGAAAGACGCCCCTCCACTTT. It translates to CSASGRKTPLHF.

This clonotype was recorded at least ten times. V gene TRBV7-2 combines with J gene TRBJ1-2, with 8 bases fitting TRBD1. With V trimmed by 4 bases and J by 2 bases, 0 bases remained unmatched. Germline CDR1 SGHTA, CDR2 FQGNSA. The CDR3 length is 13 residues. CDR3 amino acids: CASSWDRNYGYTF. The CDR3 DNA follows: TGTGCCAGCAGCTGGGACAGGAACTATGGCTACACCTTC.

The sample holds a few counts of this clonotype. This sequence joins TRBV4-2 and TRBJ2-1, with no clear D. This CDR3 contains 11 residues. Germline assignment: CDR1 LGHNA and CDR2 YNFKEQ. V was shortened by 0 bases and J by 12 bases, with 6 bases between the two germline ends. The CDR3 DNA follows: TGTGCCAGCAGCCAAGATAGTGGGCAGTTCTTC. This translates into CASSQDSGQFF.

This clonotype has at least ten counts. CDR3: CASSSPGPGAQYF. The CDR3 coding sequence is TGTGCCAGCAGCTCCCCGGGACCCGGGGCGCAGTATTTT. The J gene is TRBJ2-3, the V gene TRBV7-3; D might be TRBD1 or TRBD2, each matching 5 bases. V was cut by 4 bases and J by 10 bases, with 15 bases left in between. This CDR3 comprises 13 residues. The germline gives CDR1 SGHTA, CDR2 FQGTGA.

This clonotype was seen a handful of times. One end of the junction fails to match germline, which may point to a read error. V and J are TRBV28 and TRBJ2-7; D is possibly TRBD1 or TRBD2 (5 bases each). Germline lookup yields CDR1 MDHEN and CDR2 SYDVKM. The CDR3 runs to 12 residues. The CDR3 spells CASRSNRGPRGF. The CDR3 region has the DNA TGTGCCAGTAGGTCCAACCGGGGCCCCCGGGGATTC.

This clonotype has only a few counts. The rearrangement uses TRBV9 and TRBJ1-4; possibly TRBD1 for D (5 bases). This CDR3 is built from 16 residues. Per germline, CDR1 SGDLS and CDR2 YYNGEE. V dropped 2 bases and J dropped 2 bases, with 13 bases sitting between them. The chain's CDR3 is CASSVGGGPTNEKLFF. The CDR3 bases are TGTGCCAGCAGCGTTGGGGGGGGTCCGACTAATGAAAAACTGTTTTTT.

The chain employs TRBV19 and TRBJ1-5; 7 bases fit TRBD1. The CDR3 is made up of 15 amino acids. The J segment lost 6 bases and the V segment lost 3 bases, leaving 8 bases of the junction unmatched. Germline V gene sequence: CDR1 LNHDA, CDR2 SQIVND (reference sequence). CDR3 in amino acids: CASSIGDRVSQPQHF. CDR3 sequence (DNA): TGTGCCAGTAGTATCGGCGACAGGGTAAGTCAGCCCCAGCATTTT.

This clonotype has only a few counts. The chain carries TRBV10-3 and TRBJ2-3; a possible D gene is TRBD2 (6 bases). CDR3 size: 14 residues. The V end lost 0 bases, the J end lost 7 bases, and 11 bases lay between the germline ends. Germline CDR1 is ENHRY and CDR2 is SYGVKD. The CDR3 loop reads CAISESGGLHTQYF. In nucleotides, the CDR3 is TGTGCCATCAGTGAGTCGGGAGGTCTTCATACGCAGTATTTT.

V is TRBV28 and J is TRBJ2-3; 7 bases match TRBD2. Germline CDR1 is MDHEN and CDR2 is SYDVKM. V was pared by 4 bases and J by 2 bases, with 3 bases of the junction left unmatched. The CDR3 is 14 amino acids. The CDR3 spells CASSSSGHTDTQYF. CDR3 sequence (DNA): TGTGCCAGCAGTTCTAGCGGACACACAGATACGCAGTATTTT.

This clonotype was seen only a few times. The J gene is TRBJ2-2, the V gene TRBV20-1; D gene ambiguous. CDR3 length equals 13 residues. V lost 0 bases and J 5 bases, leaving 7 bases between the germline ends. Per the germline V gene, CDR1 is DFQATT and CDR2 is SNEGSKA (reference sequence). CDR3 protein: CSARDLSTGELFF. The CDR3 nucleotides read TGCAGTGCTAGAGATCTCTCGACCGGGGAGCTGTTTTTT.

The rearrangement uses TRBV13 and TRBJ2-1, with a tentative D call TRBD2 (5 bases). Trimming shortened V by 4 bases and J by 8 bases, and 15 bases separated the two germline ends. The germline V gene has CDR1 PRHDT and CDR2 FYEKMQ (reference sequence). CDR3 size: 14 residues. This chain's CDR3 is CASSSPAGIYEQFF. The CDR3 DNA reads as TGTGCCAGCAGCTCCCCGGCCGGGATCTATGAGCAGTTCTTC. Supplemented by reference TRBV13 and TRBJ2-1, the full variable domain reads AAGVIQSPRHLIKEKRETATLKCYPIPRHDTVYWYQQGPGQDPQFLISFYEKMQSDKGSIPDRFSAQQFSDYHSELNMSSLELGDSALYFCASSSPAGIYEQFFGPGTRLTVL.

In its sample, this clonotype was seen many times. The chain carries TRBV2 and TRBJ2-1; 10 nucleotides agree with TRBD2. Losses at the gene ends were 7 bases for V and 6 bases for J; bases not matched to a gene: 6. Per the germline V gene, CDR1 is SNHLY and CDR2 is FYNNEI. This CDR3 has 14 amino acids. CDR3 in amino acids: CASNKREGSNEQFF. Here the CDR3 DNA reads TGTGCCAGCAATAAGCGGGAGGGAAGCAATGAGCAGTTCTTC.

This chain's CDR3 is CASSLGLATSDTQYF. The CDR3 DNA reads as TGCGCCAGCAGTTTGGGACTAGCTACCTCAGATACGCAGTATTTT. The chain combines TRBV10-2 with TRBJ2-3, with TRBD2 identical over 9 bases. The trim removed 5 bases at V and 4 bases at J, leaving 7 bases unmatched. Germline V lookup: CDR1 WSHSY, CDR2 SAAADI. This CDR3 region has 15 residues.

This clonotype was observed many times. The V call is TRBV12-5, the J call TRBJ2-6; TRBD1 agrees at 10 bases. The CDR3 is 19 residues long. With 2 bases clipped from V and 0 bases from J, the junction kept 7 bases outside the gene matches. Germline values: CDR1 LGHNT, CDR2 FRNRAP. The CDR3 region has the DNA TGTGCTAGTGGTTTGTTTCCGGGACAGGGGCTCTCTGGGGCCAACGTCCTGACTTTC. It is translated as CASGLFPGQGLSGANVLTF. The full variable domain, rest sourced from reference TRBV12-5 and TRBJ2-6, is DARVTQTPRHKVTEMGQEVTMRCQPILGHNTVFWYRQTMMQGLELLAYFRNRAPLDDSGMPKDRFSAEMPDATLATLKIQPSEPRDSAVYFCASGLFPGQGLSGANVLTFGAGSRLTVL.

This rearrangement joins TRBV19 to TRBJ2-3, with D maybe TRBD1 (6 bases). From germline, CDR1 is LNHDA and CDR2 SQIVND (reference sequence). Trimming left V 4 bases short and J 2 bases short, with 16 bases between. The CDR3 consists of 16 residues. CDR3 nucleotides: TGTGCCAGTAGTAATCCCGGGACAACTACCACAGATACGCAGTATTTT. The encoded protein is CASSNPGTTTTDTQYF.

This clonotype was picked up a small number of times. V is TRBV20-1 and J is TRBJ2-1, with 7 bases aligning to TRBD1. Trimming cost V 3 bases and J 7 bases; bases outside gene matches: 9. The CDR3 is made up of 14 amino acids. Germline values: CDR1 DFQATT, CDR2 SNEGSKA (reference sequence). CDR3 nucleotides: TGCAGTGCTAGGATCCGACAGGGATTAAATGAGCAGTTCTTC. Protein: CSARIRQGLNEQFF.

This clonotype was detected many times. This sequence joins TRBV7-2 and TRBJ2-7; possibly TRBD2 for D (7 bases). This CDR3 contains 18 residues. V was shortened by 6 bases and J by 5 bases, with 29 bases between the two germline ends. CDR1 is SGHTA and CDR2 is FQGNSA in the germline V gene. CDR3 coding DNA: TGTGCCAGCAGTTTGCCCCTCGGGGGGAGTATGAACAGGGACGAGCAGTACTTC. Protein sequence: CASSLPLGGSMNRDEQYF.

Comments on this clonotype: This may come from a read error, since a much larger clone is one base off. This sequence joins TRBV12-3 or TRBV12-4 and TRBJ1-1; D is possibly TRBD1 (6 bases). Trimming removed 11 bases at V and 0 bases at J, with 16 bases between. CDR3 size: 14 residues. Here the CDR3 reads CAGISEGVNTEAFF. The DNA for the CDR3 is TGTGCCGGCATATCGGAGGGGGTGAACACTGAAGCTTTCTTT.

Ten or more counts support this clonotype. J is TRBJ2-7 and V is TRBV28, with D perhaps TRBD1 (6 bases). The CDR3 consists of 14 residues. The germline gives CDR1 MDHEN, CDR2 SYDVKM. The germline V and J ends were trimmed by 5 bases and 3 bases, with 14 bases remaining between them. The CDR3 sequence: CASSPLDRNYEQYF. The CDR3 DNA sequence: TGTGCCAGCAGTCCCTTGGACAGAAACTACGAGCAGTACTTC.

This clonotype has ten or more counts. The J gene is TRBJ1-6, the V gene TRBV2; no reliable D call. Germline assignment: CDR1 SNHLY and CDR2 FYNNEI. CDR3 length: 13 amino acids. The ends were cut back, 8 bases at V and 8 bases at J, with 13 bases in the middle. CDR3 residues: CASLGSSDSPLHF. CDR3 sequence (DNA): TGTGCCAGCCTGGGGTCCTCCGATTCACCCCTCCACTTT.

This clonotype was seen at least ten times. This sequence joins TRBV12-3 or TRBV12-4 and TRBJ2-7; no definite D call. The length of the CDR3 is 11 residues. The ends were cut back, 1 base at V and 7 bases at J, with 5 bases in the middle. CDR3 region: CASSLGTEQYF. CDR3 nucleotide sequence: TGTGCCAGCAGTTTAGGGACGGAGCAGTACTTC.

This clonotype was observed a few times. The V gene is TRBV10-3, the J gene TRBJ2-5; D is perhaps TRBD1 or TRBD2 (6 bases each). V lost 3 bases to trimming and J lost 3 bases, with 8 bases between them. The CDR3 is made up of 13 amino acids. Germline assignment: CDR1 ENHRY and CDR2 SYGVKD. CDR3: CAISEGGKETQYF. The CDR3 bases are TGTGCCATCAGTGAAGGGGGGAAAGAGACCCAGTACTTC.

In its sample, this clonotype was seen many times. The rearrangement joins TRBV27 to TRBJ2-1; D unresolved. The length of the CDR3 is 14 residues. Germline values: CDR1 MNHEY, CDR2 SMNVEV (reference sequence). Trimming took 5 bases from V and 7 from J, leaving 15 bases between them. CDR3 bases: TGTGCCAGCAGTCTCGGATCTACAGCAAATGAGCAGTTCTTC. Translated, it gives CASSLGSTANEQFF.